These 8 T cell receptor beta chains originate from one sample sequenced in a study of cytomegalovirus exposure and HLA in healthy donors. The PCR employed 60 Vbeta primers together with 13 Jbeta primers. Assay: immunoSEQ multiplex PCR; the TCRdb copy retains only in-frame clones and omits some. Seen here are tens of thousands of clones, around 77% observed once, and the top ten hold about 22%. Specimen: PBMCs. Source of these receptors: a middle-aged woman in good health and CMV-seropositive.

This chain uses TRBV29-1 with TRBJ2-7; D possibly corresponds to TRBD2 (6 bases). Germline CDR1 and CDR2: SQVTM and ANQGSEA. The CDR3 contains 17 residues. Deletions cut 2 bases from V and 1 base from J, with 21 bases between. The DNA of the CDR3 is TGCAGCGTTGAATCGGGGGAACGCGGGATTAGATCCTACGAGCAGTACTTC. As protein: CSVESGERGIRSYEQYF.

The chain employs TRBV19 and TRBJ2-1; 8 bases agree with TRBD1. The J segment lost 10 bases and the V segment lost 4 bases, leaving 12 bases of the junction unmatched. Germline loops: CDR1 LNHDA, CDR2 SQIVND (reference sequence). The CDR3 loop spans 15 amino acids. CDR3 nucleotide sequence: TGTGCCAGTAGTACCGGGACAGGTCACTGGGTCGAGCAGTTCTTC. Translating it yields CASSTGTGHWVEQFF.

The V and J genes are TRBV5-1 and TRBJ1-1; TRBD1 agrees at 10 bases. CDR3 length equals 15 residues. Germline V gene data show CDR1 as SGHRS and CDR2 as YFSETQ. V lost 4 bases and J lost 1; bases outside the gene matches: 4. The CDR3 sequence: CASSRDRGRNTEAFF. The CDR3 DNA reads TGCGCCAGCAGCAGGGACAGGGGTAGGAACACTGAAGCTTTCTTT.

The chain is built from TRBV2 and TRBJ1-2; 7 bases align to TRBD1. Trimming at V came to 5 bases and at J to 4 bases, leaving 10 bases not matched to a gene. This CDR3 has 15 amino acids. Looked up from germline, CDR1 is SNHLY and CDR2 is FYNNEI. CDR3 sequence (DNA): TGTGCCAGCAGTAAACAGGGGACCTCTGGCTATGGCTACACCTTC. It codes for CASSKQGTSGYGYTF.

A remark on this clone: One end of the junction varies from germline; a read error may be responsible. In DNA, the CDR3 is TGTTCCAGCAGCTTCGGAGTCACTGAAGCTTTCTTT. This sequence encodes CSSSFGVTEAFF. The J gene is TRBJ1-1, the V gene TRBV7-9; D remains unclear. This CDR3 is 12 amino acids long. The germline V gene encodes CDR1 SEHNR and CDR2 FQNEAQ (reference sequence).

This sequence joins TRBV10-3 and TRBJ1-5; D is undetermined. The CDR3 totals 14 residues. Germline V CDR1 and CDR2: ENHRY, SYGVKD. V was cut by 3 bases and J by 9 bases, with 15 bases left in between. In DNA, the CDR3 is TGTGCCATCAGTGACATTCAGGTAATGGGGCCCCAGCATTTT. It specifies CAISDIQVMGPQHF.

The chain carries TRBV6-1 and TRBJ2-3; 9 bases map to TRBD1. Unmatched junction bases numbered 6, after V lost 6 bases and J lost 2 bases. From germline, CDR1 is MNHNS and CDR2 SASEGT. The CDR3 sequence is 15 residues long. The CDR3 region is CASRRDRDFTDTQYF. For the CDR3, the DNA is TGTGCCAGCAGGCGGGACAGGGATTTCACAGATACGCAGTATTTT.

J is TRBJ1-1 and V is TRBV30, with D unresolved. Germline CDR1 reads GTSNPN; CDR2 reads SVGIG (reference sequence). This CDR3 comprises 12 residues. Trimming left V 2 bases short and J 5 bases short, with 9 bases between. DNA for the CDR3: TGTGCCTGGAGTCCCCTGTTAACTGAAGCTTTCTTT. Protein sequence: CAWSPLLTEAFF. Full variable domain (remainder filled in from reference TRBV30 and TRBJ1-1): SQTIHQWPATLVQPVGSPLSLECTVEGTSNPNLYWYRQAAGRGLQLLFYSVGIGQISSEVPQNLSASRPQDRQFILSSKKLLLSDSGFYLCAWSPLLTEAFFGQGTRLTVV.